This T cell receptor (beta chain) was sequenced for a study of blood T cells in healthy people across ages. This clonotype showed up many times. Then a second PCR, running about 6 to 12 cycles, was carried out with a sample-barcoded 5' primer and a J-beta primer mix. TCRdb re-derived calls from the 5' RACE reads in MiXCR, one entry per CDR3 protein. Of fewer than 800,000 distinct CDR3 sequences in the sample, 32% were seen once. The germline gives CDR1 DFQATT, CDR2 SNEGSKA (reference sequence). CDR3 length: 16 residues. V lost 3 bases, J lost 1 base, and 9 bases stayed unmatched. This TCR was sampled from an elderly woman in good health. Sequencing input: blood. The V call is TRBV20-1, the J call TRBJ2-7; 10 bases fit TRBD2. CDR3 loop: CSARSPSGGPSYEQYF. DNA of the CDR3: TGCAGTGCTAGGTCCCCTAGCGGGGGTCCATCCTACGAGCAGTACTTC.